This entry lists 8 T cell receptor beta chains sequenced from one sample in a study of tumor-infiltrating lymphocytes in primary liver carcinoma. The researchers produced TCR beta cDNA from approximately 0.45 ug total RNA with a constant-region primer. Three rounds of nested multiplex PCR with slightly modified ARM-PCR produced TCR beta libraries. TRBV1-TRBV30 forward primers paired with a C-beta reverse primer were used in the first two PCR rounds, which ran roughly 9 cycles each. TCRdb recomputed calls from the multiplex PCR reads with MiXCR, one row per CDR3 protein. In the table there are approximately 210,000 distinct CDR3 sequences, almost 65% of which are singletons. The authors took blood RNA from unsorted whole blood and also extracted germline DNA. The material sequenced was peripheral blood. The receptors derive from a woman between 55 and 75 years old with primary liver carcinoma and hepatitis B virus infection.

The sample holds a few counts of this clonotype. The rearrangement links TRBV5-1 to TRBJ1-1; D uncertain. Per germline, CDR1 SGHRS and CDR2 YFSETQ. The CDR3 consists of 13 residues. V was clipped by 6 bases and J by 4 bases, with 13 bases between them. CDR3 in amino acids: CASTIEGFTEAFF. The CDR3 bases are TGCGCCAGCACGATCGAGGGATTCACTGAAGCTTTCTTT.

This clonotype was counted only a few times. The V gene is TRBV30, the J gene TRBJ2-6; D ambiguous. CDR3 size: 11 residues. From germline, CDR1 is GTSNPN and CDR2 SVGIG (reference sequence). With 2 bases removed from V and 13 bases from J, the gap between germline ends came to 9 bases. This chain's CDR3 is CAWSFDRVLTF. The DNA for the CDR3 is TGTGCCTGGAGTTTTGATCGGGTCCTGACTTTC.

Details on this clonotype: A single base separates this from a much larger clone, so it may be a read error. The chain recombines TRBV7-8 with TRBJ2-2; no reliable D call. Germline CDR1 reads SGHVS; CDR2 reads FQNEAQ. The V end was cut by 0 bases, the J end by 3 bases, with 8 bases between. The CDR3 has 15 amino acids. CDR3 region: CASSLARGDTGELFF. CDR3 in DNA: TGTGCCAGCAGCTTAGCGAGAGGAGACACCGGGGAGCTGTTTTTT.

On this clonotype itself: This may arise from a read error, as a much more abundant clone is one base away. The chain carries TRBV4-2 and TRBJ1-1; 7 bases map to TRBD1. This CDR3 has 18 amino acids. Germline V gene sequence: CDR1 LGHNA, CDR2 YNFKEQ. The CDR3, as DNA: TGTGCCAGCAGCCAAGAGGGGACAGCAGTTTACTTGAACACTGAAGTTTTCTTT. Translation: CASSQEGTAVYLNTEVFF.

As concerns this clonotype: One junction end disagrees with the germline gene, perhaps due to a read error. This chain joins TRBV11-2 and TRBJ1-4, with D possibly matching TRBD1 (5 bases). CDR1 and CDR2 (germline): SGHAT, FQNNGV. CDR3 length: 16 amino acids. This chain's CDR3 is CASSLEPGLGDEKLSF. CDR3 nucleotide sequence: TGTGCCAGCAGCTTAGAGCCGGGACTGGGGGATGAAAAACTGTCTTTT.

Turning to this clonotype: The conserved final phenylalanine or tryptophan is absent from the CDR3, which likely points to a read error. The chain recombines TRBV5-1 with TRBJ2-7; weak D call: TRBD1 (5 bases). Germline V gene sequence: CDR1 SGHRS, CDR2 YFSETQ. CDR3 length: 15 amino acids. Trimming left V 2 bases short and J 7 bases short, with 19 bases between. CDR3 region: CASSFAGQASKEQYS. In nucleotides, the CDR3 is TGCGCCAGCAGCTTTGCCGGACAAGCATCTAAAGAGCAGTACTCC.

V is TRBV18 and J is TRBJ1-2; D not resolved. The CDR3 is made up of 16 amino acids. The germline V gene has CDR1 KGHSH and CDR2 LQKENI. Between the trimmed V and J ends, which lost 4 bases and 8 bases, there was a span of 23 bases. The CDR3 bases are TGTGCCAGCTCACTAACCGGGCCACCTTCGAACGGGGGCTACACCTTC. The encoded protein is CASSLTGPPSNGGYTF.

The table lists this clonotype with a count of one. V and J are TRBV11-2 and TRBJ2-3; 8 bases are a match to TRBD1. The ends lost 11 bases at V and 2 bases at J; junction bases unmatched: 18. Germline V gene data show CDR1 as SGHAT and CDR2 as FQNNGV. The CDR3 loop spans 17 amino acids. In DNA, the CDR3 is TGTGCCGGTAGCTTAGGGAGGCAGGGGGCCACCACAGATACGCAGTATTTT. Translated: CAGSLGRQGATTDTQYF.